The clone carrying this T cell receptor beta chain was observed a handful of times. Its antigen is still unknown. This sample stems from a study of T cells after yellow fever vaccination. Notes on the study in general: FACS-sorted repertoires could contain abundant clonotypes contaminating from the bulk population. Reappearing after the booster were most of the clones from primary vaccination (approximately 96% CD4, approximately 86% CD8).

They built TCR cDNA with 5'RACE template switching, a step that put in a universal primer site and UMIs. TCRdb re-called the 5' RACE reads with MiXCR, one entry per CDR3 protein. The table has 500,000 to 550,000 distinct CDR3 sequences, 21% seen once. The receptor was derived from a man in his late teens or twenties who received the YFV17D yellow fever vaccine. Here the sequenced sample was PBMCs, taken approximately 20 days after the first yellow fever vaccination.

The CDR3 nucleotides are TGTGCCAGCAGCCAGGGACCGGGACAGGTTACGAATGAGCAGTTCTTC. This codes for CASSQGPGQVTNEQFF. The V gene is TRBV14, the J gene TRBJ2-1; 8 bases align to TRBD1. Trimming removed 3 bases from V and 7 bases from J; junction bases left unmatched: 11. The CDR3 loop spans 16 amino acids. Germline V gene data show CDR1 as SGHDN and CDR2 as FVKESK. The entire variable domain, with the rest obtained from reference TRBV14 and TRBJ2-1, is as follows: EAGVTQFPSHSVIEKGQTVTLRCDPISGHDNLYWYRRVMGKEIKFLLHFVKESKQDESGMPNNRFLAERTGGTYSTLKVQPAELEDSGVYFCASSQGPGQVTNEQFFGPGTRLTVL.